The 21 T cell receptor beta chains below were found in one sample sequenced in a study of OX40 agonist ivuxolimab in advanced cancers. Some clones are missing from TCRdb's copy, which holds only in-frame ones; the method was immunoSEQ multiplex PCR. In the table there are 55,000 to 70,000 clones, around 86% of which are singletons. This sample comprised CD4+ or CD8+ T cells sorted from blood, obtained in a trial of the OX40 agonist ivuxolimab. Every receptor here comes from an adult with an advanced solid tumor such as melanoma, head and neck, liver or kidney cancer.

V and J are TRBV4-1 and TRBJ2-1; D may be TRBD2 (5 bases). Looked up from germline, CDR1 is MGHRA and CDR2 is YSYEKL. The CDR3 length is 17 residues. Deletions cut 3 bases from V and 3 bases from J, with 18 bases between. CDR3 region: CASSHPGVPSVYNEQFF. The CDR3 DNA sequence: TGCGCCAGCAGCCATCCCGGGGTCCCCTCTGTCTACAATGAGCAGTTCTTC.

The gene calls are TRBV7-9 and TRBJ2-2; D is unresolved. The CDR3 runs 14 residues. Germline V gene sequence: CDR1 SEHNR, CDR2 FQNEAQ (reference sequence). Deletions cut 2 bases from V and 1 base from J, with 5 bases between. The CDR3 sequence: CASSLRQNTGELFF. CDR3 DNA: TGTGCCAGCAGCTTAAGGCAGAACACCGGGGAGCTGTTTTTT.

This rearrangement joins TRBV2 to TRBJ1-2; no reliable D call. The CDR3 loop spans 15 amino acids. Germline CDR1 and CDR2: SNHLY and FYNNEI. V was shortened by 7 bases and J by 0 bases, with 15 bases between the two germline ends. The CDR3 DNA sequence: TGTGCCAGCATCGGGCAGGTCCTTTCTAACTATGGCTACACCTTC. It is translated as CASIGQVLSNYGYTF.

This clone was counted a few times. V gene TRBV18 combines with J gene TRBJ1-2; TRBD1 might be the D (5 bases). The CDR3 has 13 residues. V shed 2 bases and J shed 7 bases, with 11 bases lying between them. Per germline, CDR1 KGHSH and CDR2 LQKENI. Here the CDR3 DNA reads TGTGCCAGCTCACCAGGGGCCGGGATTGGCTACACCTTC. It yields the protein CASSPGAGIGYTF.

This clone has only a few counts. The chain carries TRBV5-1 and TRBJ2-1; D perhaps matches TRBD1 (6 bases). Germline-derived CDR1 and CDR2 are SGHRS and YFSETQ. Deletions cut 0 bases from V and 4 bases from J, with 8 bases between. The CDR3 contains 14 residues. The CDR3 reads CASSLGQVYNEQFF. The CDR3 DNA is TGCGCCAGCAGCTTGGGACAGGTTTACAATGAGCAGTTCTTC. Full variable domain (outside the CDR3, taken from reference TRBV5-1 and TRBJ2-1): KAGVTQTPRYLIKTRGQQVTLSCSPISGHRSVSWYQQTPGQGLQFLFEYFSETQRNKGNFPGRFSGRQFSNSRSEMNVSTLELGDSALYLCASSLGQVYNEQFFGPGTRLTVL.

The V and J genes are TRBV29-1 and TRBJ2-7; TRBD1 is a possible D gene (6 bases). This CDR3 has 13 amino acids. The V and J ends lost 4 bases and 5 bases respectively, with 15 bases between them. CDR1 is SQVTM and CDR2 is ANQGSEA in the germline V gene. CDR3 in DNA: TGCAGCGTTGGGGGGCACCTTCGGAACGAGCAGTACTTC. As protein: CSVGGHLRNEQYF.

The rearrangement uses TRBV5-6 and TRBJ1-2, with D possibly matching TRBD1 (6 bases). The CDR3 totals 13 residues. Germline lookup yields CDR1 SGHDT and CDR2 YYEEEE. The germline V and J ends were trimmed by 4 bases and 7 bases, with 14 bases remaining between them. This CDR3 reads CASSPDRIGGYTF. The CDR3 nucleotides read TGTGCCAGCAGCCCCGACAGGATCGGTGGCTACACCTTC.

The V gene is TRBV7-3, the J gene TRBJ1-1, with D unclear. Germline V gene data show CDR1 as SGHTA and CDR2 as FQGTGA. Trimming removed 3 bases at V and 4 bases at J, with 9 bases between. This CDR3 region has 13 residues. The CDR3 DNA reads as TGTGCCAGCAGCTTTGATGCTGGCACTGAAGCTTTCTTT. This codes for CASSFDAGTEAFF. Filled out from reference TRBV7-3 and TRBJ1-1, the complete variable domain reads GAGVSQTPSNKVTEKGKYVELRCDPISGHTALYWYRQSLGQGPEFLIYFQGTGAADDSGLPNDRFFAVRPEGSVSTLKIQRTERGDSAVYLCASSFDAGTEAFFGQGTRLTVV.

This chain links TRBV18 with TRBJ2-7; D remains unclear. Germline lookup yields CDR1 KGHSH and CDR2 LQKENI. CDR3 length: 16 residues. The V end lost 6 bases, the J end lost 0 bases, and 18 bases lay between the germline ends. The CDR3 DNA reads as TGTGCCAGCTCGGAAGGTAGTCCCCTTTTCTCCTACGAGCAGTACTTC. This codes for CASSEGSPLFSYEQYF.

The rearrangement uses TRBV5-6 and TRBJ2-6; D may be TRBD2 (6 bases). Per the germline V gene, CDR1 is SGHDT and CDR2 is YYEEEE. This CDR3 is built from 15 residues. Trimming stripped 4 bases from V and 1 base from J, with 9 bases between. CDR3 amino acids: CASSPAGSGANVLTF. DNA for the CDR3: TGTGCCAGCAGCCCGGCGGGGTCTGGGGCCAACGTCCTGACTTTC.

This chain links TRBV6-1 with TRBJ2-7, with 9 positions matching TRBD1. Germline V gives CDR1 MNHNS, CDR2 SASEGT. Losses at the gene ends were 2 bases for V and 7 bases for J; bases not matched to a gene: 6. There are 14 residues in the CDR3. The CDR3 DNA reads TGTGCCAGCAGTGAATCATTAGGACAGGGGGAGCAGTACTTC. Residues: CASSESLGQGEQYF.

The chain couples TRBV4-1 to TRBJ1-5, with a tentative D call TRBD1 (5 bases). Germline CDR1 and CDR2: MGHRA and YSYEKL. Trimming took off 0 bases at V and 0 bases at J, with 12 bases between the two ends. CDR3 length equals 17 residues. CDR3 in amino acids: CASSQDQGAISNQPQHF. CDR3 DNA sequence: TGCGCCAGCAGCCAAGATCAAGGGGCGATTAGCAATCAGCCCCAGCATTTT.

The chain links TRBV4-1 to TRBJ1-5, with D unclear. The CDR3 sequence is 16 residues long. CDR1 and CDR2 (germline): MGHRA, YSYEKL. V lost 0 bases to trimming and J lost 3 bases, with 12 bases between them. The CDR3: CASSQDPGPSNQPQHF. CDR3 DNA: TGCGCCAGCAGCCAAGACCCGGGCCCCTCCAATCAGCCCCAGCATTTT.

This sequence joins TRBV12-5 and TRBJ2-3; no reliable D call. The V gene's germline CDR1 is LGHNT and CDR2 FRNRAP. The CDR3 consists of 14 residues. The V gene lost 5 bases and the J gene lost 0 bases, with 9 bases spanning the gap. The CDR3 spells CASGQTSSTDTQYF. In nucleotides, the CDR3 is TGTGCTAGTGGTCAGACAAGTAGCACAGATACGCAGTATTTT.

The chain has TRBV5-4 and TRBJ2-7; TRBD1 agrees at 7 bases. The germline CDR1 and CDR2 sequences are SGHNT and YYREEE (reference sequence). The J segment lost 2 bases and the V segment lost 1 base, leaving 3 bases of the junction unmatched. The CDR3 runs 14 residues. CDR3 residues: CASSLRQGAYEQYF. The CDR3 DNA reads as TGTGCCAGCAGCTTGCGGCAGGGGGCCTACGAGCAGTACTTC.

The chain uses TRBV5-1 and TRBJ2-1, with D possibly being TRBD1 or TRBD2 (5 bases each). CDR3 size: 15 residues. Trimming removed 3 bases from V and 0 bases from J, with 10 bases in between. The germline V gene has CDR1 SGHRS and CDR2 YFSETQ. The CDR3 region has the DNA TGCGCCAGCAGCTCCAGTGGGGGCTCCTACAATGAGCAGTTCTTC. Translated, it gives CASSSSGGSYNEQFF.

This clone is medium-sized. The rearrangement uses TRBV27 and TRBJ2-4; 7 bases fit TRBD2. Looked up from germline, CDR1 is MNHEY and CDR2 is SMNVEV (reference sequence). The CDR3 runs 18 residues. J was trimmed by 2 bases and V by 11 bases; bases with no gene match: 21. The CDR3 region is CALQSLLAGETPKNIQYF. CDR3 nucleotides: TGTGCCTTACAGTCCCTCCTGGCGGGGGAGACGCCCAAAAACATTCAGTACTTC.

J is TRBJ2-5 and V is TRBV2, with D possibly being TRBD2 (5 bases). The CDR3 has 13 amino acids. Germline V CDR1 and CDR2: SNHLY, FYNNEI. The germline V and J ends were trimmed by 4 bases and 5 bases, with 11 bases remaining between them. The CDR3 nucleotides read TGTGCCAGCAGTGTGAGACGAGGGGAGACCCAGTACTTC. This translates into CASSVRRGETQYF.

The V gene is TRBV4-2, the J gene TRBJ1-1, with D tentatively TRBD1 (5 bases). The V gene's germline CDR1 is LGHNA and CDR2 YNFKEQ. V lost 2 bases to trimming and J lost 1 base, with 11 bases between them. The CDR3 extends over 15 amino acids. The CDR3 DNA sequence: TGTGCCAGCAGCCAACCAGGGCCAGCGAACACTGAAGCTTTCTTT. Translating it yields CASSQPGPANTEAFF.

In the case of this clone: Compared with germline, one end of the junction differs, possibly owing to a read error. Additional DNA sequences in this sample encode the identical CDR3. The chain uses TRBV20-1 and TRBJ1-4; D unclear. CDR1 is DFQATT and CDR2 is SNEGSKA in the germline V gene (reference sequence). The CDR3 is 11 residues long. CDR3 protein: CSAPRLEKLFF. Here the CDR3 DNA reads TGTAGTGCTCCCCGACTGGAAAAACTGTTTTTT.

This clone was counted a few times. This chain links TRBV9 with TRBJ2-7; 7 positions match TRBD1. Germline CDR1 is SGDLS and CDR2 is YYNGEE. CDR3 size: 14 residues. Trimming at V came to 4 bases and at J to 2 bases, leaving 6 bases not matched to a gene. This CDR3 reads CASSSRQGAYEQYF. The CDR3 nucleotides read TGTGCCAGCAGCTCCAGACAGGGAGCCTACGAGCAGTACTTC.